This T cell receptor beta chain derives from a study of T-cell reconstitution after alpha-beta-depleted transplantation in children. Of note for this clonotype: Possible read error: a much larger clone is one base away.

Unique molecular identifiers tagged the TCRbeta library. TCRdb redid the calling of the PCR reads with MiXCR, one entry per CDR3 protein. The table has some 640,000 distinct CDR3 sequences, roughly 15% seen once. Germline V gene data show CDR1 as KGHDR and CDR2 as SFDVKD. Trimming took off 6 bases at V and 2 bases at J, with 16 bases between the two ends. The CDR3 spans 15 residues. The V call is TRBV24-1, the J call TRBJ2-7; possible D gene TRBD1, 6 bases. The receptor was derived from a human donor who donated a stem cell graft to a child with acute myeloid leukemia. This specimen consisted of PBMCs from the stem cell graft donor, obtained from the stem cell graft. CDR3 in amino acids: CATSYSKGHPYEQYF. The CDR3 nucleotides read TGTGCCACCAGTTATTCGAAGGGACATCCCTACGAGCAGTACTTC.